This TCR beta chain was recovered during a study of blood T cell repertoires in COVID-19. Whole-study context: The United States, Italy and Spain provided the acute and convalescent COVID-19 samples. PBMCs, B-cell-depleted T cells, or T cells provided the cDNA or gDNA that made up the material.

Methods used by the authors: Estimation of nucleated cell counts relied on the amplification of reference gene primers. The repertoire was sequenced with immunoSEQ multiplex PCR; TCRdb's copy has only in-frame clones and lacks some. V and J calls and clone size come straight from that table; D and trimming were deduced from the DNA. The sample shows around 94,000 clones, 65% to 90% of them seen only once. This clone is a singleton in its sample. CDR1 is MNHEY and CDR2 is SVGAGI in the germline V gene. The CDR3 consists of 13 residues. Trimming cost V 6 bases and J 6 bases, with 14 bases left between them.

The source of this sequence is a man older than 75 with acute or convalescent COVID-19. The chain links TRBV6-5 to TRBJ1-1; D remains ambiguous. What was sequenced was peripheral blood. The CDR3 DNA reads TGTGCCAGCAGGACTACAAATTCTGCTGAAGCTTTCTTT. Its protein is CASRTTNSAEAFF.